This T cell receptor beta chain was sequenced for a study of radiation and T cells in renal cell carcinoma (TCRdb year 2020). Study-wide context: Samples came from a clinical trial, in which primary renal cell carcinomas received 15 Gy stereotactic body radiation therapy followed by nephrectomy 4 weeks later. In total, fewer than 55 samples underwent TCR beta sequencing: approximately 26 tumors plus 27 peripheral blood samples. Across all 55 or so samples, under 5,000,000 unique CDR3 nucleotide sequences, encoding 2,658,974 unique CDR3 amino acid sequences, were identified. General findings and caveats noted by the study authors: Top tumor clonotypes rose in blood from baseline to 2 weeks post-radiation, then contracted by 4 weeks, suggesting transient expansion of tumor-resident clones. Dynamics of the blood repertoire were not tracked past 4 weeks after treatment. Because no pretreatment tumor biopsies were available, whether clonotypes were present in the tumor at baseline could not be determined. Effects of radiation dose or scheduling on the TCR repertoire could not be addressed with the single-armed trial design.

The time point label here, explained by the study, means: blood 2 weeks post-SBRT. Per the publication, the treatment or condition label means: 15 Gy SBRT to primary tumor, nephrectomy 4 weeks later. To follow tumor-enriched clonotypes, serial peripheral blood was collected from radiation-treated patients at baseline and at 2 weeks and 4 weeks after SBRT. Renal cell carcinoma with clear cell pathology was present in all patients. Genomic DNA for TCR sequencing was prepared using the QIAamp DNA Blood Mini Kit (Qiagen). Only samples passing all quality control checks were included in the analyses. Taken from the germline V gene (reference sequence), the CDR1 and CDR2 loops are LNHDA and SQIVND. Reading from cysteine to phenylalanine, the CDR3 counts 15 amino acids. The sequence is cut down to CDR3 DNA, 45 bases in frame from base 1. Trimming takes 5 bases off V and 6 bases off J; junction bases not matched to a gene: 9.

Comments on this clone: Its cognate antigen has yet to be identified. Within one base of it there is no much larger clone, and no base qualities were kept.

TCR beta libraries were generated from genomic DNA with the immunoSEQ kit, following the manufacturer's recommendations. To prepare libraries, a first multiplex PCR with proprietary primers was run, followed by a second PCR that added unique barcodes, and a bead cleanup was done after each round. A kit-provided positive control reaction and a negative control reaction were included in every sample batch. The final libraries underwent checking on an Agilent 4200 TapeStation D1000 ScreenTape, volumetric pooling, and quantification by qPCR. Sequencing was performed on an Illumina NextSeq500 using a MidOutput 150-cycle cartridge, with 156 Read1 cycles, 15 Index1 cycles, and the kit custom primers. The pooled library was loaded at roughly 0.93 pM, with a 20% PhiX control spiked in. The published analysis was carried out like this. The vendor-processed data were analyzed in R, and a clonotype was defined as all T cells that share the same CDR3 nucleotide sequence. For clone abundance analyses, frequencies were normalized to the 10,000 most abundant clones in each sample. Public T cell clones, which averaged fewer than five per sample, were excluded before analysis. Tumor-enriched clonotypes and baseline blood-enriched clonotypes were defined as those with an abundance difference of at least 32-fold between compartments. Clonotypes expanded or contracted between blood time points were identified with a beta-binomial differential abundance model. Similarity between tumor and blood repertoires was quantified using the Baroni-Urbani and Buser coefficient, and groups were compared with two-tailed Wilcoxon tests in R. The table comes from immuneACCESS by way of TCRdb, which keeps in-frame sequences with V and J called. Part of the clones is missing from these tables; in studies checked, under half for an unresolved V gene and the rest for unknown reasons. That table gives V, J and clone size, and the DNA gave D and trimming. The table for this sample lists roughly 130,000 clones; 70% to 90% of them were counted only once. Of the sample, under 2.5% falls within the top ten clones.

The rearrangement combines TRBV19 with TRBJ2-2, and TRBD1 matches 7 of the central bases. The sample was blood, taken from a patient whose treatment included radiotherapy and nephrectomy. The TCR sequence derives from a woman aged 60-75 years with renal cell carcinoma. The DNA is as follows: TGTGCCAGTAGTTTAACAGGGGTGGTTGCCGGGGAGCTGTTTTTT. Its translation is CASSLTGVVAGELFF.